This T cell receptor beta chain was identified in a study of T cells in localized non-small cell lung cancer. Generated by immunoSEQ multiplex PCR, the TCRdb table keeps only in-frame clones and is missing some. The sample carries 20,000 to 25,000 clones, more than 75% recorded once. Germline trimming cut 5 bases from V and 0 bases from J; bases unmatched to any gene: 1. Per the germline V gene, CDR1 is LNHDA and CDR2 is SQIVND (reference sequence). This CDR3 comprises 15 residues. This sample comprised peripheral blood, obtained before any cancer treatment. The sequence derives from a male donor older than 55 with stage II squamous cell lung carcinoma. This chain connects TRBV19 to TRBJ2-4, with 10 positions matching TRBD1. For the CDR3, the DNA is TGTGCCAGTAGTGGGACAGGGGTAGCCAAAAACATTCAGTACTTC. Translating it yields CASSGTGVAKNIQYF.